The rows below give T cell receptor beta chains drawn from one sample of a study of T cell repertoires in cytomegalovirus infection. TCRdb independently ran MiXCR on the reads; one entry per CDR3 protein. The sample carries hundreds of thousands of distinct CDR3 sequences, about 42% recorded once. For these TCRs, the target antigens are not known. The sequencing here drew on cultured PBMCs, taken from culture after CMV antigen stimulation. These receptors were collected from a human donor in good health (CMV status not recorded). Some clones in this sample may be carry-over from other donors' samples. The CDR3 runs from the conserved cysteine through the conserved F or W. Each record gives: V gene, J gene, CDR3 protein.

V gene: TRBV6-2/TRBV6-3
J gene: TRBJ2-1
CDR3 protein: CASSYSVGLAGGVEQFF

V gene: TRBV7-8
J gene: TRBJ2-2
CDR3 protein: CASSLRTGGELFF

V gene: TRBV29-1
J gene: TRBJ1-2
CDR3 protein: CSVEDLTAHLLGGYTF

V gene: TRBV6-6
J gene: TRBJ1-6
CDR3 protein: CASSDRHDRHRSYNSPLHF

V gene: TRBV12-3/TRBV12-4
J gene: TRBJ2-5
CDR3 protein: CASSPWTGEETQYF

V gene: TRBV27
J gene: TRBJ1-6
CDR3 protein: CASSWNRRNSPLHF

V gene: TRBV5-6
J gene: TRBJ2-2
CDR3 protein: CASSGSGTAGELFF

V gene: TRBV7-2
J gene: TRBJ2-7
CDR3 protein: CASRDGTSGSYEQYF

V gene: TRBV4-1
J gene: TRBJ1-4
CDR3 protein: CASSQVRGAGWKLFF

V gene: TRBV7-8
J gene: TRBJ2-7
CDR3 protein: CASSPKVAGEQYF

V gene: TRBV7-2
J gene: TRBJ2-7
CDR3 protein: CASSSGTSGRAFSYEQYF

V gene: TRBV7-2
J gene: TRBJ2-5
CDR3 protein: CASSLGLAKETQYF

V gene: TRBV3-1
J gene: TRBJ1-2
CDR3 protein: CASSLGTGWRYTF

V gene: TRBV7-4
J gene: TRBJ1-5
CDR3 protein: CASSSGGGQPQHF

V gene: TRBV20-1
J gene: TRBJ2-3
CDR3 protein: CSAGYSGGDTQYF

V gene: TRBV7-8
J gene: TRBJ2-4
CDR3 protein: CASSLGLAGAKNIQYF

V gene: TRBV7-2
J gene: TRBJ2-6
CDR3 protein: CASSLVAGANVLTF

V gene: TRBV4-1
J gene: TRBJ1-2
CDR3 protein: CASSQGQVAGYTF

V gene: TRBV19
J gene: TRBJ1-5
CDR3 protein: CASSAPDRGGVTQHF

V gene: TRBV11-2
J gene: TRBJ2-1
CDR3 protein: CASRLAGNEQFF

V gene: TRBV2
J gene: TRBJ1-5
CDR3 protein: CASRREGAYQPQHF

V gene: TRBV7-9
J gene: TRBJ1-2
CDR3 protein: CASSTSTWGLYGYTF

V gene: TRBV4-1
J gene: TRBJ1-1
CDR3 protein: CASSQVLGAEAFF

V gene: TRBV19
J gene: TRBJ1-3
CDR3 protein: CASTTLGGGNTIYF

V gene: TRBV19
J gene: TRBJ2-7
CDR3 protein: CASTPSGTYEQYF

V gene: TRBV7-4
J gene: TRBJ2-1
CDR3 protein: CASSSRVAGFGEQFF

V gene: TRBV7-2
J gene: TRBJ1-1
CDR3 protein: CASSFFGTDTEAFF

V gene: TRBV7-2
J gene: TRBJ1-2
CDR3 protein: CASSLGTGSGYTF

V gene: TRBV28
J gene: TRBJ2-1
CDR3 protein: CASSPPGLAGLDEQFF

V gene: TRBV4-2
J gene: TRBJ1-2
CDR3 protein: CASSQDGTANYGYTF

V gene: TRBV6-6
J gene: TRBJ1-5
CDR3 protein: CASGSTGTQPQHF

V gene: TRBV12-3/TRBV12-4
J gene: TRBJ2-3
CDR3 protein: CASRLEGRDTQYF

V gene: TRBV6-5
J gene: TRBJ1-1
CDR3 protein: CASSARETEAFF

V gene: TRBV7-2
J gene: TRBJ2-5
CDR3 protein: CASSFMGGLWETQYF

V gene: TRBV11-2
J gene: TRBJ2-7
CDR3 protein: CASSPRRAYEQYF

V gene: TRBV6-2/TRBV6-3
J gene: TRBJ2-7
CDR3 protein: CASSYASGRWEEQYF

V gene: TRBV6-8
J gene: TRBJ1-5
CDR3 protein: CASRRTENQPQHF

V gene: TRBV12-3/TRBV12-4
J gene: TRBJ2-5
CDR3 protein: CASSPRDREETQYF

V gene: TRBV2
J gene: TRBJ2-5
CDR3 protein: CASSKRQVETQYF

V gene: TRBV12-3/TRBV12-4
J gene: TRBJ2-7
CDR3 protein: CASSFAREHEQYF

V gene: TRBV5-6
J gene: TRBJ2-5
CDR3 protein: CASSGGAGETQYF

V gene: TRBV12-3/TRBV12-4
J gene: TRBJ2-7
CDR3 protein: CASNDGLEIPREQYF

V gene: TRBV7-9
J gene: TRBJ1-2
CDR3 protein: CASSTTGARGYTF

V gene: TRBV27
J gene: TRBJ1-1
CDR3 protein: CASRAPYLADGGAEAFF

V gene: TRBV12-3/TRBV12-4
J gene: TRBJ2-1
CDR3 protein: CAGGTGVNEQFF